This TCR beta chain was recovered during a study of molecular identifiers for immune sequencing clone quantification. Study at large: Replicates split RNA from around 20,000 or 99,000 naive CD8 cells five ways, and the researchers sequenced four portions.

For naive CD8 T cells, sorting used the CD8+CD4-CCR7+CD45RA+ phenotype. There are many counts of this clonotype. Making the bulk TCR libraries relied on previously described methods and listed TCR primers. TCRdb processed the PCR reads anew with MiXCR; each CDR3 protein has one entry. Of approximately 680,000 distinct CDR3 sequences in the sample, roughly 27% were seen once. This CDR3 comprises 14 residues. Germline CDR1 MNHNY, CDR2 SVGAGI (reference sequence). The ends were cut back, 5 bases at V and 1 base at J, with 10 bases in the middle. The chain employs TRBV6-6 and TRBJ2-3; tentatively, D is TRBD1 (6 bases). What was sequenced was naive CD8+ T cells from blood, with Jurkat cell RNA spiked in. Subset described: FACS-sorted CD8+CD4-CCR7+CD45RA+ naive T cells. This sequence originates from a human donor in good health. Some libraries in this study had Jurkat cell RNA spiked in. CDR3: CASSLYRGTDTQYF. As DNA, the CDR3 is TGTGCCAGCAGTCTATACAGGGGCACAGATACGCAGTATTTT.